The TCR beta chain under discussion was sequenced for a study of Graves' ophthalmopathy and Graves' hyperthyroidism. Researchers took RNA transcripts and amplified TCR beta CDR3 regions from them. HTBI-primed first-round RT-PCR preceded second-round multiplex PCR. TCRdb ran MiXCR on the multiplex PCR reads and lists one entry per CDR3 protein. The sample consists of 350,000 to 400,000 distinct CDR3 sequences, 15% to 17% of them appearing once. Hyperthyroidism was classified as stable if no ophthalmopathy occurred within 18 months of follow-up. Physicians reached a diagnosis by relying on clinical symptoms, serum thyroxine, TRAb, thyroid ultrasound and orbital computed tomography. V was cut by 5 bases and J by 2 bases, with 15 bases left in between. There are 14 residues in the CDR3. CDR1 is DFQATT, CDR2 SNEGSKA, per germline (reference sequence). In its sample, this clonotype was seen many times.

The sequenced sample consisted of peripheral blood. The chain has TRBV20-1 and TRBJ2-5; a weak D match, TRBD1 (6 bases). The clonotype comes from a woman aged 18 to 35 with stable Graves' hyperthyroidism. The CDR3 sequence is CSAEDRRKQETQYF. The CDR3, as DNA: TGCAGTGCTGAGGACAGAAGGAAACAAGAGACCCAGTACTTC.